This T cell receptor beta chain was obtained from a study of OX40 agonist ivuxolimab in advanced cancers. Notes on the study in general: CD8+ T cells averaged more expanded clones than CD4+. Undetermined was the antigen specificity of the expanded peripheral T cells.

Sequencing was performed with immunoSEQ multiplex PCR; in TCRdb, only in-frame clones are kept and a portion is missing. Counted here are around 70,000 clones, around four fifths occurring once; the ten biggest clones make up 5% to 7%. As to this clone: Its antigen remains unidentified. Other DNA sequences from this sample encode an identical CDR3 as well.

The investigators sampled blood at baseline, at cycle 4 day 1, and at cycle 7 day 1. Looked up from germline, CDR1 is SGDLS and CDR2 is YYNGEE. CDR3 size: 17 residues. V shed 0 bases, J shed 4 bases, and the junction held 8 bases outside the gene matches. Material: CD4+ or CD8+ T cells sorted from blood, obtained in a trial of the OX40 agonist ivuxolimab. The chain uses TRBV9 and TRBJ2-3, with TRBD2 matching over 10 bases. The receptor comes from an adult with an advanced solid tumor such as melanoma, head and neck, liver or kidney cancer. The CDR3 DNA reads TGTGCCAGCAGCGTAGTTCCTAGCGGGAGAGGGGCAGATACGCAGTATTTT. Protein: CASSVVPSGRGADTQYF. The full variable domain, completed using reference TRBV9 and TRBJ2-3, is DSGVTQTPKHLITATGQRVTLRCSPRSGDLSVYWYQQSLDQGLQFLIQYYNGEERAKGNILERFSAQQFPDLHSELNLSSLELGDSALYFCASSVVPSGRGADTQYFGPGTRLTVL.